This T cell receptor beta chain was observed in a study of blood T cell repertoires in COVID-19. Study overall: Nucleic acid was either cDNA or gDNA, and it came from T cells, B-cell-depleted T cells, or PBMCs.

As handled by the study authors: Nucleated cell counts were estimated from reference gene primer amplification. The assay was immunoSEQ multiplex PCR, and TCRdb's table has in-frame clones only and misses some. The V and J calls and clone size come from that table; D and trimming were worked out from the DNA. The sample carries about 120,000 clones, about 87% recorded once. CDR3 length: 14 amino acids. From germline, CDR1 is SGHNT and CDR2 YYREEE (reference sequence). The V and J ends lost 3 bases and 5 bases, in that order; junction bases with no gene match: 5. The sequence derives from a woman in her forties or fifties with acute or convalescent COVID-19. The material sequenced was peripheral blood. The genes are TRBV5-4 and TRBJ1-1, with TRBD1 identical over 9 bases. For the CDR3, the DNA is TGTGCCAGCAGCTCGGACAGGGGAAGGACTGAAGCTTTCTTT. It specifies CASSSDRGRTEAFF.